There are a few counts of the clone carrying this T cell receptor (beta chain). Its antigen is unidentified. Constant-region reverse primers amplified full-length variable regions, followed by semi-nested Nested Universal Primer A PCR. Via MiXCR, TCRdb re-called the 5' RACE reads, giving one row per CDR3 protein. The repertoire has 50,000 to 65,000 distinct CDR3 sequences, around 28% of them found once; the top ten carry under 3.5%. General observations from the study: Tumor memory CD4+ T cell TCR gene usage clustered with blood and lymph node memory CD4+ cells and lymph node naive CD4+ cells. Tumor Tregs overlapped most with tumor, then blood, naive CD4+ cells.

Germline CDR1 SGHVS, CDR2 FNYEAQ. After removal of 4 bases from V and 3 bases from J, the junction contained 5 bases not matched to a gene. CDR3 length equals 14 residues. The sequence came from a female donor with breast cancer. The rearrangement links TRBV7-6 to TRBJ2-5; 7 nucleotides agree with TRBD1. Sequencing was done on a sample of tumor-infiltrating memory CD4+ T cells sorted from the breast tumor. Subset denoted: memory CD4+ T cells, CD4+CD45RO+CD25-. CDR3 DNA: TGTGCCAGCAGCTGGGCACAGGGGAAAGAGACCCAGTACTTC. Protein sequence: CASSWAQGKETQYF.